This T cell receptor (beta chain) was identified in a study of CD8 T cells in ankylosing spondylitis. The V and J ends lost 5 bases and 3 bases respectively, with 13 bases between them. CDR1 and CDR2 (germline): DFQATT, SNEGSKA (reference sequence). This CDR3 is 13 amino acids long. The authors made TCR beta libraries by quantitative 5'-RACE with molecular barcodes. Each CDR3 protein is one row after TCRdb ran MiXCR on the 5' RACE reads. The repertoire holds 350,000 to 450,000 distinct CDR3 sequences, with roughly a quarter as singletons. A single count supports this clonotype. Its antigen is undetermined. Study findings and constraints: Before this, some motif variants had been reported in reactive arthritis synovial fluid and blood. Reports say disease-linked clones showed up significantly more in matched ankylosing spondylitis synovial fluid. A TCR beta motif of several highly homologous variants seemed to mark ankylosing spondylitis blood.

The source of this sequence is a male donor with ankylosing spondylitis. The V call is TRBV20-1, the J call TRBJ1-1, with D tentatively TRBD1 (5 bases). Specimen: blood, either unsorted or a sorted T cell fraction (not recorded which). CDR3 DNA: TGCAGTGCTTGTACTACAGGTCACACTGAAGCTTTCTTT. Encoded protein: CSACTTGHTEAFF.